The 6 T cell receptor beta chains below were found in one sample sequenced in a study of CD8 T cells in Susac syndrome. Roughly 0.45 to 1 ug RNA was reverse transcribed with random hexamers. TCRdb called the immunoSEQ multiplex PCR reads again in MiXCR, with one record for every CDR3 protein. The sample shows 150,000 to 200,000 distinct CDR3 sequences, just over 90% of them seen only once. The specimen sequenced was CD4+ T cells from PBMCs. These receptors were taken from a human donor in good health.

This chain joins TRBV20-1 and TRBJ2-5; no clear D. CDR3 length: 14 residues. Trimming removed 0 bases from V and 4 bases from J, with 12 bases in between. Germline V gene lookup returns CDR1 DFQATT and CDR2 SNEGSKA (reference sequence). The CDR3 DNA reads as TGCAGTGCTAGAGAAGGTATCCTCGGAGAGACCCAGTACTTC. Translating gives CSAREGILGETQYF.

The CDR3 loop reads CASSAGLAASSYNEQFF. In DNA, the CDR3 is TGCGCCAGCAGCGCGGGACTAGCGGCGAGCTCCTACAATGAGCAGTTCTTC. This chain links TRBV5-1 with TRBJ2-1, with 11 bases lining up with TRBD2. Trimming removed 4 bases from V and 0 bases from J; junction bases left unmatched: 6. Germline CDR1 is SGHRS and CDR2 is YFSETQ. CDR3 length: 17 residues.

V gene TRBV6-5 combines with J gene TRBJ1-1; no clear D. The V gene's germline CDR1 is MNHEY and CDR2 SVGAGI. This CDR3 has 13 amino acids. Trimming removed 1 base at V and 0 bases at J, with 3 bases between. The CDR3 loop is CASSYLLNTEAFF. Written as DNA, the CDR3 is TGTGCCAGCAGTTACTTGTTGAACACTGAAGCTTTCTTT.

The chain couples TRBV7-8 to TRBJ1-5; 9 bases match TRBD1. V dropped 5 bases and J dropped 3; count of bases not matched to a gene: 5. The CDR3 contains 15 residues. Germline V gene data show CDR1 as SGHVS and CDR2 as FQNEAQ. The CDR3 DNA follows: TGTGCCAGCAGCCGGGGGACAGGGCTCAATCAGCCCCAGCATTTT. Its protein is CASSRGTGLNQPQHF.

The chain combines TRBV10-3 with TRBJ2-2; 7 nucleotides align to TRBD1. The CDR3 is 13 residues long. Germline values: CDR1 ENHRY, CDR2 SYGVKD. With V trimmed by 5 bases and J by 4 bases, 1 base remained unmatched. CDR3 nucleotide sequence: TGTGCCATCAGTACAGGGGTCACCGGGGAGCTGTTTTTT. Its protein product is CAISTGVTGELFF.

This chain joins TRBV19 and TRBJ1-5; D unresolved. Trimming left V 0 bases short and J 7 bases short, with 10 bases between. CDR1 and CDR2 (germline): LNHDA, SQIVND (reference sequence). This CDR3 has 14 residues. The DNA for the CDR3 is TGTGCCAGTAGTATAGAGGAGGTGGGGCAGCCCCAGCATTTT. Protein: CASSIEEVGQPQHF.